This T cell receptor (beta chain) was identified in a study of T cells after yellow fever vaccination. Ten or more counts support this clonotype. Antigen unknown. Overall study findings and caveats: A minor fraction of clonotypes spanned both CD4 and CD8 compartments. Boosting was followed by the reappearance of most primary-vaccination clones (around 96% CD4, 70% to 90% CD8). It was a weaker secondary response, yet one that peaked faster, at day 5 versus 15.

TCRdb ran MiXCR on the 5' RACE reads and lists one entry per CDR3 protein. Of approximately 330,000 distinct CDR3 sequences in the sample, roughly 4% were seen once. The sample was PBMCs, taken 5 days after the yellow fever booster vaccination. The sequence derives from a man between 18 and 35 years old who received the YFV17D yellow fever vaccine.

CDR3 amino acids: CASRPHDGTGELFF. In nucleotides, the CDR3 is TGTGCCAGCAGACCTCACGACGGCACCGGGGAGCTGTTTTTT. The gene calls are TRBV6-6 and TRBJ2-2; no clear D gene. CDR3 length equals 14 residues. Trimming shortened V by 6 bases and J by 4 bases, and 12 bases separated the two germline ends. CDR1 is MNHNY, CDR2 SVGAGI, per germline (reference sequence).